What follows are 5 T cell receptor beta chains derived from one specimen sequenced in a study of read filtering for tumor transcriptome and immune sequencing. The library was built from roughly 400 ng RNA with molecular barcoded adaptors for alpha/delta and beta/gamma chains. MiXCR, applied by TCRdb to the reads, yields one record per CDR3 protein. The repertoire holds 94,000 or so distinct CDR3 sequences, with roughly an eighth as singletons. Sequenced material: a population of CD138-negative cells sorted from bone marrow. Receptors originate from a donor older than 35 with multiple myeloma.

The rearrangement uses TRBV12-3 or TRBV12-4 and TRBJ2-7, with D tentatively TRBD1 or TRBD2 (5 bases each). The CDR3 has 14 residues. Trimming shortened V by 6 bases and J by 2 bases, and 14 bases separated the two germline ends. The chain's CDR3 is CASRERGPPYEQYF. Here the CDR3 DNA reads TGTGCCAGCAGGGAACGGGGCCCTCCCTACGAGCAGTACTTC.

This clonotype was seen many times. The V call is TRBV6-6, the J call TRBJ1-2; possibly TRBD1 for D (5 bases). This CDR3 is built from 23 residues. Trimming pared 0 bases from V and 0 bases from J, leaving 32 bases between. Germline loops: CDR1 MNHNY, CDR2 SVGAGI (reference sequence). The chain's CDR3 is CASSYSLQGGGGGGRLANYGYTF. The CDR3 DNA sequence: TGTGCCAGCAGTTACTCCCTCCAGGGCGGTGGAGGAGGAGGCCGGTTAGCTAACTATGGCTACACCTTC.

This clonotype was seen at least ten times. The chain employs TRBV20-1 and TRBJ2-5; 11 nucleotides line up with TRBD2. CDR1 and CDR2 from the germline V gene are DFQATT and SNEGSKA (reference sequence). Trimming cost V 3 bases and J 4 bases; bases outside gene matches: 7. CDR3 length: 15 amino acids. The CDR3 DNA reads TGCAGTGCTAGCCTACTAGCGGGAGTGGCAGAGACCCAGTACTTC. It codes for CSASLLAGVAETQYF.

This clonotype showed up many times. The chain employs TRBV10-3 and TRBJ2-3; TRBD2 is a possible D gene (6 bases). Trimming left V 3 bases short and J 0 bases short, with 13 bases between. Per the germline V gene, CDR1 is ENHRY and CDR2 is SYGVKD. This CDR3 is 16 amino acids long. The CDR3 is CAISDIGGPSTDTQYF. Written as DNA, the CDR3 is TGTGCCATCAGTGACATTGGAGGGCCTAGCACAGATACGCAGTATTTT.

In this sample, this clonotype turned up many times. The chain combines TRBV27 with TRBJ2-1, with 9 bases lining up with TRBD2. This CDR3 is 16 amino acids long. Germline loops: CDR1 MNHEY, CDR2 SMNVEV (reference sequence). Germline trimming cut 6 bases from V and 7 bases from J; bases unmatched to any gene: 13. In DNA form, the CDR3 reads TGTGCCAGCAGCCTTCGGGGGCTAGCGGGGCGAAATGAGCAGTTCTTC. Its translation is CASSLRGLAGRNEQFF.